This T cell receptor (beta chain) is drawn from a study of blood T cell repertoires in COVID-19. Study at large: From the United States, Italy and Spain came samples of acute and convalescent COVID-19. Sources were T cells, B-cell-depleted T cells, or PBMCs; the material itself was cDNA or gDNA.

Germline CDR1 and CDR2: SGDLS and YYNGEE. V lost 3 bases, J lost 4 bases, and 10 bases lay in between. The CDR3 has 13 amino acids. This clone was recorded only once. Original processing methods: Counts of nucleated cells, estimated from reference gene primer amplification, were obtained. TCRdb's table, derived via immunoSEQ multiplex PCR, lists solely in-frame clones and lacks some. D and trimming come from the DNA, and the V and J calls and clone size come from that table. The repertoire holds some 200,000 clones, about 86% seen once, with approximately 15% in the top ten. Sequences were obtained from peripheral blood. This sequence originates from a man aged 25-40 years with active or convalescent COVID-19. The gene calls are TRBV9 and TRBJ1-2; D perhaps matches TRBD1 (6 bases). The chain's CDR3 is CASSEGGIYGYTF. Here the CDR3 DNA reads TGTGCCAGCAGCGAGGGGGGGATCTATGGCTACACCTTC.